Included here is one T cell receptor beta chain sequence, with context. Germline CDR1 and CDR2: SGHAT and FQNNGV. The length of the CDR3 is 14 residues. The V and J ends lost 5 bases and 1 base respectively, with 11 bases between them. These data come from a study of blood T cell repertoires in COVID-19. Authors' analysis steps: Nucleated cell number was recorded as an estimate derived from reference gene primer amplification. Profiled with immunoSEQ multiplex PCR; TCRdb holds only in-frame clones, not every one. The V and J calls and clone size are taken from that table; D and trimming were inferred from the DNA. The top ten clones hold about 8.6% of a sample with about 270,000 clones, approximately 89% of them seen once.

The chain recombines TRBV11-2 with TRBJ1-1; maybe TRBD1 (5 bases). The clonotype originates from a man aged 40-55 years with active or convalescent COVID-19. The sample taken for sequencing was peripheral blood. The CDR3 coding sequence is TGTGCCAGCAGCCCCTGGGGGGAGAACACTGAAGCTTTCTTT. Its protein is CASSPWGENTEAFF.